This T cell receptor (beta chain) derives from a study of CD8 T cells in ankylosing spondylitis. Study-wide findings and caveats: Clones linked to disease, bearing a CD8+ phenotype, were relatively rare in peripheral blood. In ankylosing spondylitis blood, a motif of roughly 8 highly homologous TCR beta variants appeared characteristic. Reports say disease-linked clones showed up significantly more in matched ankylosing spondylitis synovial fluid.

Making the TCR beta libraries involved quantitative 5'-RACE with molecular barcodes. TCRdb processed the 5' RACE reads anew with MiXCR; each CDR3 protein has one entry. Among about 390,000 distinct CDR3 sequences listed, approximately 20% were seen once. The CDR3 totals 16 residues. V trimming: 1 base; J trimming: 2 bases; junction bases outside the gene matches: 5. Germline V lookup: CDR1 LNHNV, CDR2 YYDKDF (reference sequence). With respect to this clonotype: Its antigen is undetermined.

The chain couples TRBV15 to TRBJ2-5; 9 nucleotides align to TRBD2. This clonotype was obtained from a male donor with ankylosing spondylitis. The specimen sequenced was blood, either unsorted or a sorted T cell fraction (not recorded which). As DNA, the CDR3 is TGTGCCACCAGCAGAGTTGGACTAGCGCTACAAGAGACCCAGTACTTC. This encodes CATSRVGLALQETQYF. Looking up the rest from reference TRBV15 and TRBJ2-5 gives the full variable domain: DAMVIQNPRYQVTQFGKPVTLSCSQTLNHNVMYWYQQKSSQAPKLLFHYYDKDFNNEADTPDNFQSRRPNTSFCFLDIRSPGLGDTAMYLCATSRVGLALQETQYFGPGTRLLVL.